This T cell receptor beta chain was identified in a study of shared clonotypes between healthy human individuals. CDR3 length: 14 residues. Germline lookup yields CDR1 SGHAT and CDR2 FQNNGV. V lost 1 base and J lost 1, with 7 bases in between. Assay: immunoSEQ multiplex PCR; the TCRdb copy retains only in-frame clones and omits some. The repertoire holds 2 million to 2.5 million clones, with 95% as singletons. This TCR was recovered from a man between 18 and 35 years old in good health. J is TRBJ1-1 and V is TRBV11-2; tentative D call: TRBD1 (5 bases). Sequenced sample: naive CD4+ T cells sorted from blood. Described subset: CD45RA+ positively selected. Here the CDR3 reads CASSLGQRNTEAFF. For the CDR3, the DNA is TGTGCCAGCAGCTTAGGACAGAGGAACACTGAAGCTTTCTTT. Supplemented by reference TRBV11-2 and TRBJ1-1, the full variable domain reads EAGVAQSPRYKIIEKRQSVAFWCNPISGHATLYWYQQILGQGPKLLIQFQNNGVVDDSQLPKDRFSAERLKGVDSTLKIQPAKLEDSAVYLCASSLGQRNTEAFFGQGTRLTVV.